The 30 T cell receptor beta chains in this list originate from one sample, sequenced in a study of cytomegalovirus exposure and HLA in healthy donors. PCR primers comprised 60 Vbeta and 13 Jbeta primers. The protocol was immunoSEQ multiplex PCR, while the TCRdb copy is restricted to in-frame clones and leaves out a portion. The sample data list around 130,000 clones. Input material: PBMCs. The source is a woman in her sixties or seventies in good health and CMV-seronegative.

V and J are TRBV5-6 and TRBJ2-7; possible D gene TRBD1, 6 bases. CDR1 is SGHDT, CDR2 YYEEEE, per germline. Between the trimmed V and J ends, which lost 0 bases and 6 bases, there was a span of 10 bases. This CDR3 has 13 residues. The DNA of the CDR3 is TGTGCCAGCAGCTTGGCACAGGGTTTCGAGCAGTACTTC. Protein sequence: CASSLAQGFEQYF.

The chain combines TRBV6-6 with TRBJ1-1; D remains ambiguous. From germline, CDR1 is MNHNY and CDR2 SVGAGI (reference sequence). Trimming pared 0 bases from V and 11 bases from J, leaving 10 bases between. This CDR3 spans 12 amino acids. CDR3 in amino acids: CASSYSRMEAFF. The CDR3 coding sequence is TGTGCCAGCAGTTACTCGAGGATGGAGGCTTTCTTT.

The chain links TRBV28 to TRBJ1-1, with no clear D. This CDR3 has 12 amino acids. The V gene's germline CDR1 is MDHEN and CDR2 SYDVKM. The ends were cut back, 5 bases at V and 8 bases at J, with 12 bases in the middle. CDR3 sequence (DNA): TGTGCCAGCAGTAACTTCATCCAAGAAGCTTTCTTT. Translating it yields CASSNFIQEAFF. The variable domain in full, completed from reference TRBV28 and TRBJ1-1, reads DVKVTQSSRYLVKRTGEKVFLECVQDMDHENMFWYRQDPGLGLRLIYFSYDVKMKEKGDIPEGYSVSREKKERFSLILESASTNQTSMYLCASSNFIQEAFFGQGTRLTVV.

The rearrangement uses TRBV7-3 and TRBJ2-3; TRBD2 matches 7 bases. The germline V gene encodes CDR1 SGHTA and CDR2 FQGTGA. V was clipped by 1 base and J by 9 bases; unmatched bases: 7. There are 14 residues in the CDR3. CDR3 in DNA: TGTGCCAGCAGCTTAAATGCGGGGGAAGGGACGCAGTATTTT. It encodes CASSLNAGEGTQYF.

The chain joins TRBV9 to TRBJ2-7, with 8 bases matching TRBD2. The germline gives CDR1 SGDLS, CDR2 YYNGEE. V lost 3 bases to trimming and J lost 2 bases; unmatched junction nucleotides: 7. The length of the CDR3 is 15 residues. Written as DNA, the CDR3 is TGTGCCAGCAGCGCCTCCACTAGCGGACCCTACGAGCAGTACTTC. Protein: CASSASTSGPYEQYF.

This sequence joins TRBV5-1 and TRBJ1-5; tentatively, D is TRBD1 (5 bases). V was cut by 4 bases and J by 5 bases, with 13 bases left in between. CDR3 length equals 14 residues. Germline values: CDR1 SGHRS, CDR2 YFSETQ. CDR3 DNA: TGCGCCAGCAGCCCAGGGTCCCAAGATCAGCCCCAGCATTTT. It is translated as CASSPGSQDQPQHF.

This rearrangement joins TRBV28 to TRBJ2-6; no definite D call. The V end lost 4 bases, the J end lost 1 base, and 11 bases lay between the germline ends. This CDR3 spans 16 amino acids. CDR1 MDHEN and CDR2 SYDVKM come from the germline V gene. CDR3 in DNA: TGTGCCAGCAGTTCCCATTGGAGATCTGGGGCCAACGTCCTGACTTTC. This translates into CASSSHWRSGANVLTF.

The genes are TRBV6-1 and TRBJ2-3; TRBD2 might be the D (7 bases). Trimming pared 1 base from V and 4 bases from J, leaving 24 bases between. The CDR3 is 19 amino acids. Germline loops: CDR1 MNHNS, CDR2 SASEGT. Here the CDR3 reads CASSEGGGFAGWAPDTQYF. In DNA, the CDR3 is TGTGCCAGCAGTGAAGGGGGGGGCTTTGCGGGGTGGGCCCCAGATACGCAGTATTTT.

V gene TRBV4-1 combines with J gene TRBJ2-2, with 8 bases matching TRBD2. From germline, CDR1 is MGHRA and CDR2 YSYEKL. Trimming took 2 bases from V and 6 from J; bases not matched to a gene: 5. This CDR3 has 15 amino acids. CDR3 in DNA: TGCGCCAGCAGCCAACCCGGGGGGGCGGCCGGGGAGCTGTTTTTT. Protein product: CASSQPGGAAGELFF.

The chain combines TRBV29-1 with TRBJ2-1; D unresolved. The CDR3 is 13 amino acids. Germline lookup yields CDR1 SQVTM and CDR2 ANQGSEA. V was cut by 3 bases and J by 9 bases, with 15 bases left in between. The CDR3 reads CSVDTTQLSEQFF. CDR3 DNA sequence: TGCAGCGTTGATACTACCCAGTTAAGTGAGCAGTTCTTC.

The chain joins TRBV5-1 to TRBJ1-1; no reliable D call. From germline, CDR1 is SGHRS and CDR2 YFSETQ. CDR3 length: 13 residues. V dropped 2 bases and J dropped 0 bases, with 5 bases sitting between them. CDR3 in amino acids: CASSFQVNTEAFF. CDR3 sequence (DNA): TGCGCCAGCAGCTTCCAGGTGAACACTGAAGCTTTCTTT.

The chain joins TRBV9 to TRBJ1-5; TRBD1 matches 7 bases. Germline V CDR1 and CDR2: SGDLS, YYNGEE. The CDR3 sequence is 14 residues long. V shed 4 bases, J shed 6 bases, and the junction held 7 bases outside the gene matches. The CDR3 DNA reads TGTGCCAGCAGCCCCGACAGGGTCGGTCAGCCCCAGCATTTT. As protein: CASSPDRVGQPQHF.

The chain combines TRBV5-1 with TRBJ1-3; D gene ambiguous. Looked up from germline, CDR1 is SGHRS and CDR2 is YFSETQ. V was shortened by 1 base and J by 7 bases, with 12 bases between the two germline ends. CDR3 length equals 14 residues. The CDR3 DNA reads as TGCGCCAGCAGCTTGACCCGGGATACGAACACCATATATTTT. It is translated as CASSLTRDTNTIYF.

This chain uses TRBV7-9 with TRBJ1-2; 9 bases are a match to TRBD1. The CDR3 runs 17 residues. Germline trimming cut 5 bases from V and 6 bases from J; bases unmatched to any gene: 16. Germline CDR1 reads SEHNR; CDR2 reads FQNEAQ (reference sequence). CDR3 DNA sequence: TGTGCCAGCAGCCCCCCGGGACAGGGAGGTGCGAGTCATGGCTACACCTTC. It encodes CASSPPGQGGASHGYTF.

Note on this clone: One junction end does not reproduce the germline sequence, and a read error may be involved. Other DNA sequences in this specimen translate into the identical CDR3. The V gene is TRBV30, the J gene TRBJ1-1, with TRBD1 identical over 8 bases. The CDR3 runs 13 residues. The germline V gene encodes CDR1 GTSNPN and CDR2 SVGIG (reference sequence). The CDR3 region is CAWRLGQGGEAFF. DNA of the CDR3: TGTGCCTGGAGGCTAGGACAGGGAGGAGAAGCTTTCTTC.

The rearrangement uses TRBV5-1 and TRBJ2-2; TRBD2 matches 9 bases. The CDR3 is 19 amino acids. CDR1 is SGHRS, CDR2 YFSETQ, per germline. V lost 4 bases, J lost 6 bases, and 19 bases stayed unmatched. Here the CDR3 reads CASSASQMGLAMAAGELFF. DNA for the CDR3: TGCGCCAGCAGCGCGTCACAAATGGGACTAGCCATGGCCGCCGGGGAGCTGTTTTTT.

The CDR3 loop reads CASSPGTGVLNQPQHF. DNA for the CDR3: TGTGCCAGCTCACCAGGGACAGGGGTGCTCAATCAGCCCCAGCATTTT. The chain combines TRBV18 with TRBJ1-5; 10 bases are a match to TRBD1. V dropped 2 bases and J dropped 3; count of bases not matched to a gene: 4. This CDR3 region has 16 residues. Germline V lookup: CDR1 KGHSH, CDR2 LQKENI.

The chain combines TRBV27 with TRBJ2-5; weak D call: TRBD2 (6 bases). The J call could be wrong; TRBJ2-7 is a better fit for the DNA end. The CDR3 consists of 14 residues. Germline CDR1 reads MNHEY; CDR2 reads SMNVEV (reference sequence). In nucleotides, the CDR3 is TGTGCCAGCAGCTGGGGGGAGAGCTCCTACGAGCAGTACTTC. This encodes CASSWGESSYEQYF.

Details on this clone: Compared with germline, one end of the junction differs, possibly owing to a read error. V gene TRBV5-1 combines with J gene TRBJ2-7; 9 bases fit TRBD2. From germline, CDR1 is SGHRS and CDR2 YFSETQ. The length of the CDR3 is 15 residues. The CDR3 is CASSTNPGLAGGLHF. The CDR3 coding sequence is TGCGCCAGCAGCACAAATCCGGGACTAGCAGGAGGATTGCACTTC. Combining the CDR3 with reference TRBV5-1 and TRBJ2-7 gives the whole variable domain KAGVTQTPRYLIKTRGQQVTLSCSPISGHRSVSWYQQTPGQGLQFLFEYFSETQRNKGNFPGRFSGRQFSNSRSEMNVSTLELGDSALYLCASSTNPGLAGGLHFGPGTRLTVT.

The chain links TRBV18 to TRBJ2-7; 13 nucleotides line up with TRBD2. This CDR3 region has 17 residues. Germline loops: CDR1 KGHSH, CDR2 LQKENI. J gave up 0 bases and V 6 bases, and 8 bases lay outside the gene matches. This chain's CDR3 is CASSLGTSGAFSYEQYF. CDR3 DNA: TGTGCCAGCTCTCTCGGGACTAGCGGGGCTTTCTCCTACGAGCAGTACTTC.

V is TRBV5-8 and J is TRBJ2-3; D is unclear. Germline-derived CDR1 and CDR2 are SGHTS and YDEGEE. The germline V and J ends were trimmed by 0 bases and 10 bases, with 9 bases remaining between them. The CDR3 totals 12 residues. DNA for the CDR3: TGTGCCAGCAGCTTGGCACAGTCAGCGCAGTATTTT. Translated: CASSLAQSAQYF.

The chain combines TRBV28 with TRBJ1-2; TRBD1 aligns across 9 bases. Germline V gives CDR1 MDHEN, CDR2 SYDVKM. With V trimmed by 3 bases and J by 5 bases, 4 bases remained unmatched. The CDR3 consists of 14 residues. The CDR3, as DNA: TGTGCCAGCAGTTTCCCCGGGACAGGGTATGGCTACACCTTC. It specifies CASSFPGTGYGYTF.

This CDR3 reads CASSFGTSRDTQYF. CDR3 DNA: TGTGCCAGCAGCTTCGGGACTAGTAGGGATACGCAGTATTTT. The chain uses TRBV7-9 and TRBJ2-3; 8 positions agree with TRBD2. Germline CDR1 is SEHNR and CDR2 is FQNEAQ (reference sequence). This CDR3 comprises 14 residues. Trimming cost V 3 bases and J 6 bases; bases outside gene matches: 5.

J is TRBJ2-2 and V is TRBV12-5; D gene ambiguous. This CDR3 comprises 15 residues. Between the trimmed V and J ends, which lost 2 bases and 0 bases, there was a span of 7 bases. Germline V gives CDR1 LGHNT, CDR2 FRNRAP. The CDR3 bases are TGTGCTAGTGGTTTGAGCCTACCGAACACCGGGGAGCTGTTTTTT. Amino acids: CASGLSLPNTGELFF.

The CDR3 region has the DNA TGTGCCAGCAGTTTATTCCCCCGGACTAGCGGGAGGTACAATGAGCAGTTCTTC. Amino acid sequence: CASSLFPRTSGRYNEQFF. V usage is TRBV28 and J usage is TRBJ2-1; 14 bases are a match to TRBD2. Germline CDR1 MDHEN, CDR2 SYDVKM. After removal of 1 base from V and 4 bases from J, the junction contained 6 bases not matched to a gene. The CDR3 extends over 18 amino acids.

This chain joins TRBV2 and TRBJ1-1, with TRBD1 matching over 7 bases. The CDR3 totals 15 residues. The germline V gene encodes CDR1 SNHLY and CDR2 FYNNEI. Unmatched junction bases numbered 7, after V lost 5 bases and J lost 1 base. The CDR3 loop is CASSIGGTANTEAFF. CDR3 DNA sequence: TGTGCCAGCAGTATTGGCGGGACAGCGAACACTGAAGCTTTCTTT.

The CDR3 nucleotides are TGCGCCAGTCCGGGACAGGGATGCTACGAGCAGTACTTC. Translation gives CASPGQGCYEQYF. The chain uses TRBV5-1 and TRBJ2-7; 9 positions match TRBD1. After removal of 8 bases from V and 3 bases from J, the junction contained 6 bases not matched to a gene. The CDR3 runs to 13 residues. Germline V gene lookup returns CDR1 SGHRS and CDR2 YFSETQ. Drawing the rest from reference TRBV5-1 and TRBJ2-7, the complete variable domain is KAGVTQTPRYLIKTRGQQVTLSCSPISGHRSVSWYQQTPGQGLQFLFEYFSETQRNKGNFPGRFSGRQFSNSRSEMNVSTLELGDSALYLCASPGQGCYEQYFGPGTRLTVT.

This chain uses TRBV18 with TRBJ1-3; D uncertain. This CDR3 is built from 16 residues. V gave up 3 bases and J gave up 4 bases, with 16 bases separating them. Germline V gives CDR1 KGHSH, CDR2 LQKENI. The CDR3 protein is CASSPTTQVAGNTIYF. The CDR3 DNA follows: TGTGCCAGCTCACCGACGACCCAGGTGGCCGGAAACACCATATATTTT.

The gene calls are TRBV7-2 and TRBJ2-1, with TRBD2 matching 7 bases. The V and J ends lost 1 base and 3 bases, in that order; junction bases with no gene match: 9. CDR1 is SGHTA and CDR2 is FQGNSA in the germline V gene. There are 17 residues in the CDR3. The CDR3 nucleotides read TGTGCCAGCAGCTTAGTCGCTAGCGGCTTACACTACAATGAGCAGTTCTTC. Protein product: CASSLVASGLHYNEQFF.

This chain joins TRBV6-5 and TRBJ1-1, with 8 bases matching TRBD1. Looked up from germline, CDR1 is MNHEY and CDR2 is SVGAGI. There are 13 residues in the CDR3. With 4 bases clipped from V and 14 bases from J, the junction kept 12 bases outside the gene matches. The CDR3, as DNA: TGTGCCAGCAGTTCCCGGACAGGGTTAGTCGAATTCTTT. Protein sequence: CASSSRTGLVEFF.